Following are 9 T cell receptor beta chains from one sample sequenced in a study of T cell responses to AZD1222 COVID-19 vaccine. The assay was immunoSEQ multiplex PCR, and TCRdb's table has in-frame clones only and misses some. The data contain about 110,000 clones, about 92% of them singletons. Material: peripheral blood, obtained 28 days after the second AZD1222 dose. These receptors all stem from an adult who received the AZD1222 COVID-19 vaccine.

This sequence joins TRBV7-9 and TRBJ1-6, with no clear D. The CDR3 totals 15 residues. Per the germline V gene, CDR1 is SEHNR and CDR2 is FQNEAQ (reference sequence). V was shortened by 2 bases and J by 9 bases, with 14 bases between the two germline ends. CDR3 protein: CASSLWEGRSSPLHF. CDR3 nucleotide sequence: TGTGCCAGCAGCTTATGGGAGGGTAGGAGTTCACCCCTCCACTTT. Full variable domain (rest looked up from reference TRBV7-9 and TRBJ1-6): DTGVSQNPRHKITKRGQNVTFRCDPISEHNRLYWYRQTLGQGPEFLTYFQNEAQLEKSRLLSDRFSAERPKGSFSTLEIQRTEQGDSAMYLCASSLWEGRSSPLHFGNGTRLTVT.

The V and J genes are TRBV5-4 and TRBJ2-3; the D is unclear. Per germline, CDR1 SGHNT and CDR2 YYREEE (reference sequence). Trimming removed 3 bases at V and 0 bases at J, with 8 bases between. The CDR3 has 14 amino acids. The chain's CDR3 is CASSWAASTDTQYF. CDR3 sequence (DNA): TGTGCCAGCAGCTGGGCGGCTAGCACAGATACGCAGTATTTT.

The rearrangement links TRBV6-6 to TRBJ1-5; 7 bases line up with TRBD1. The junction had 12 bases not matched to a gene; V was cut back by 6 bases and J by 1 base. The CDR3 consists of 17 residues. Per germline, CDR1 MNHNY and CDR2 SVGAGI (reference sequence). CDR3 nucleotides: TGTGCCAGCAGGCGACCAGGACAGGTAGGGAGCAATCAGCCCCAGCATTTT. Protein: CASRRPGQVGSNQPQHF.

V and J are TRBV6-2 or TRBV6-3 and TRBJ2-1, with D hard to call. This CDR3 region has 13 residues. V dropped 4 bases and J dropped 8 bases, with 12 bases sitting between them. Germline V gene sequence: CDR1 MNHEY, CDR2 SVGEGT. The CDR3 DNA is TGTGCCAGCAGTTTGTTTGGTGTGGATGAGCAGTTCTTC. Its translation is CASSLFGVDEQFF.

This chain joins TRBV5-4 and TRBJ2-1; tentative D call: TRBD1 (5 bases). V lost 5 bases and J lost 2, with 11 bases in between. The germline gives CDR1 SGHNT, CDR2 YYREEE (reference sequence). The CDR3 consists of 14 residues. The CDR3 loop is CASSYAGPYNEQFF. The CDR3 nucleotides read TGTGCCAGCAGTTATGCAGGGCCCTACAATGAGCAGTTCTTC.

The CDR3 coding sequence is TGTGCCAGTGCGGGACAGATATACTACGAGCAGTACTTC. Its translation is CASAGQIYYEQYF. The chain links TRBV19 to TRBJ2-7, with D perhaps TRBD1 (7 bases). The V and J ends lost 8 bases and 3 bases respectively, with 14 bases between them. This CDR3 is 13 amino acids long. CDR1 and CDR2 from the germline V gene are LNHDA and SQIVND (reference sequence).

The V and J genes are TRBV7-8 and TRBJ2-5, with TRBD1 matching over 9 bases. Germline values: CDR1 SGHVS, CDR2 FQNEAQ. The CDR3 has 14 residues. J lost 3 bases, V lost 5 bases, and 4 bases had no gene match. This chain's CDR3 is CASSVGTGKETQYF. For the CDR3, the DNA is TGTGCCAGCAGCGTCGGGACAGGGAAAGAGACCCAGTACTTC.

V and J are TRBV28 and TRBJ2-7, with TRBD2 as a possible D gene (6 bases). Between the trimmed V and J ends, which lost 2 bases and 4 bases, there was a span of 12 bases. Germline V gene lookup returns CDR1 MDHEN and CDR2 SYDVKM. This CDR3 region has 14 residues. CDR3: CASSLGGALYEQYF. The CDR3 nucleotides are TGTGCCAGCAGTTTAGGCGGGGCCCTATACGAGCAGTACTTC.

The chain employs TRBV18 and TRBJ2-7; tentatively, D is TRBD2 (5 bases). V was cut by 3 bases and J by 0 bases, with 9 bases left in between. CDR3 length: 14 residues. Per germline, CDR1 KGHSH and CDR2 LQKENI. CDR3 nucleotides: TGTGCCAGCTCACCGAGGGCTACCTCCTACGAGCAGTACTTC. This codes for CASSPRATSYEQYF.